These 13 T cell receptor beta chains share one sample of origin, sequenced in a study of shared T cell receptors in the human thymus. Sequenced by immunoSEQ multiplex PCR; TCRdb stores in-frame clones only, minus some. The sample consists of roughly 68,000 clones, 90% to 95% of them appearing once. Material for sequencing was thymocytes. All receptors derive from a human donor.

This sequence joins TRBV7-2 and TRBJ2-5; TRBD2 aligns across 11 bases. CDR1 is SGHTA and CDR2 is FQGNSA in the germline V gene. V shed 5 bases and J 1 base; nucleotides not matched to a gene: 9. The CDR3 has 17 residues. For the CDR3, the DNA is TGTGCCAGCAGCGCCCCGGGACTAGCGGACTTCCAAGAGACCCAGTACTTC. Translating gives CASSAPGLADFQETQYF.

The gene calls are TRBV11-2 and TRBJ2-3; D remains ambiguous. The V gene lost 1 base and the J gene lost 6 bases, with 11 bases spanning the gap. This CDR3 region has 14 residues. The V gene's germline CDR1 is SGHAT and CDR2 FQNNGV. CDR3 protein: CASSLVLGSDTQYF. For the CDR3, the DNA is TGTGCCAGCAGCTTAGTGCTGGGTTCCGATACGCAGTATTTT.

This clone has a single count. The chain has TRBV6-5 and TRBJ2-3, with 8 bases aligning to TRBD1. The CDR3 extends over 15 amino acids. Germline CDR1 is MNHEY and CDR2 is SVGAGI. The trim removed 6 bases at V and 3 bases at J, leaving 8 bases unmatched. CDR3 sequence: CASSEGQVYTDTQYF. The CDR3 coding sequence is TGTGCCAGCAGCGAGGGACAGGTGTATACAGATACGCAGTATTTT.

V gene TRBV18 combines with J gene TRBJ2-5; D might be TRBD1 (6 bases). Germline V CDR1 and CDR2: KGHSH, LQKENI. CDR3 length: 13 residues. V was cut by 3 bases and J by 5 bases, with 10 bases left in between. The CDR3 is CASSPARGETQYF. CDR3 DNA sequence: TGTGCCAGCTCACCGGCGAGGGGGGAGACCCAGTACTTC.

J is TRBJ1-6 and V is TRBV7-6; TRBD1 matches 7 bases. Looked up from germline, CDR1 is SGHVS and CDR2 is FNYEAQ. The CDR3 is 20 residues long. Unmatched junction bases numbered 22, after V lost 5 bases and J lost 6 bases. CDR3 sequence reads: CASSPHQDRKDGESNSPLHF. The DNA of the CDR3 is TGTGCCAGCAGCCCTCACCAGGACAGGAAGGACGGAGAGTCTAATTCACCCCTCCACTTT.

The chain is built from TRBV6-1 and TRBJ2-7; no definite D call. The CDR3 sequence is 12 residues long. The germline V gene encodes CDR1 MNHNS and CDR2 SASEGT. Deletions cut 11 bases from V and 3 bases from J, with 14 bases between. CDR3 DNA: TGTGCCTGCCGACGGTCCTACTACGAGCAGTACTTC. It codes for CACRRSYYEQYF.

This chain joins TRBV19 and TRBJ2-3, with 15 bases aligning to TRBD2. V dropped 7 bases and J dropped 3; count of bases not matched to a gene: 11. CDR1 and CDR2 (germline): LNHDA, SQIVND (reference sequence). CDR3 length equals 18 residues. CDR3 in DNA: TGTGCCAGTAAGGGTGGGACTAGCGGGGGGAAAGGTACAGATACGCAGTATTTT. This gives the protein CASKGGTSGGKGTDTQYF.

The chain uses TRBV4-1 and TRBJ1-5; 9 bases are shared with TRBD1. Per the germline V gene, CDR1 is MGHRA and CDR2 is YSYEKL. With 2 bases clipped from V and 6 bases from J, the junction kept 2 bases outside the gene matches. The CDR3 extends over 14 amino acids. DNA for the CDR3: TGCGCCAGCAGCCAAACAGGGGGCATTCAGCCCCAGCATTTT. It translates to CASSQTGGIQPQHF.

The V call is TRBV6-4, the J call TRBJ2-3; either TRBD1 or TRBD2 may supply D (5 bases each). Germline CDR1 reads MRHNA; CDR2 reads SNTAGT. The CDR3 runs to 15 residues. V lost 4 bases, J lost 2 bases, and 13 bases lay in between. CDR3 sequence: CASSAGRENTDTQYF. The CDR3 bases are TGTGCCAGCAGTGCGGGACGCGAAAACACAGATACGCAGTATTTT.

This clone was seen only a few times. The gene calls are TRBV9 and TRBJ1-2; D possibly corresponds to TRBD1 (5 bases). Germline lookup yields CDR1 SGDLS and CDR2 YYNGEE. CDR3 length: 14 amino acids. Between the trimmed V and J ends, which lost 5 bases and 2 bases, there was a span of 13 bases. The CDR3 protein is CASSRQFSNYGYTF. The CDR3 DNA sequence: TGTGCCAGCAGTCGACAGTTTTCGAACTATGGCTACACCTTC.

The chain is built from TRBV6-6 and TRBJ1-1, with 8 positions matching TRBD1. This CDR3 comprises 15 residues. Germline V CDR1 and CDR2: MNHNY, SVGAGI (reference sequence). The V and J ends lost 2 bases and 7 bases, in that order; junction bases with no gene match: 9. Written as DNA, the CDR3 is TGTGCCAGCAGTTACACCCCAGGGGGCGCGATTGAAGCTTTCTTT. It yields the protein CASSYTPGGAIEAFF.

The chain links TRBV19 to TRBJ2-3; possibly TRBD2 for D (6 bases). The CDR3 is made up of 15 amino acids. Germline V gene sequence: CDR1 LNHDA, CDR2 SQIVND (reference sequence). Trimming stripped 10 bases from V and 4 bases from J, with 21 bases between. The CDR3 loop is CATSRDSRVPDTQYF. CDR3 in DNA: TGTGCCACCTCCCGGGACTCGAGAGTCCCAGATACGCAGTATTTT.

The chain uses TRBV27 and TRBJ1-4; D not certain. Trimming took off 8 bases at V and 0 bases at J, with 10 bases between the two ends. CDR1 is MNHEY, CDR2 SMNVEV, per germline (reference sequence). This CDR3 has 14 residues. The CDR3: CASSSQATNEKLFF. CDR3 sequence (DNA): TGTGCCAGCTCCTCCCAAGCAACTAATGAAAAACTGTTTTTT.